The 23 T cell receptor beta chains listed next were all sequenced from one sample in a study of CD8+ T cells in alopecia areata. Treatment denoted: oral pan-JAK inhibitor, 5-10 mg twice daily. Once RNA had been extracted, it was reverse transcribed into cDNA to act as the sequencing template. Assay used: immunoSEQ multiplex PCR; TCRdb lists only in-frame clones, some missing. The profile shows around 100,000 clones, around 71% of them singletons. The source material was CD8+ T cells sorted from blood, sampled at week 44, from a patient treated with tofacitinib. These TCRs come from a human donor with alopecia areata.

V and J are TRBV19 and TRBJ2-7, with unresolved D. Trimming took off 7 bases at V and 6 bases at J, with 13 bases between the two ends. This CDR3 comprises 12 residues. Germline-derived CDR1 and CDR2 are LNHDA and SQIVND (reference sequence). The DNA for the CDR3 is TGTGCCAGTAAAGCCAGGATGGGCGAGCAGTACTTC. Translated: CASKARMGEQYF.

The DNA for the CDR3 is TGTGCCAGCAGCCTTCGAGGTGGAGGGGGCTACTACAATGAGCAGTTCTTC. This encodes CASSLRGGGGYYNEQFF. This chain links TRBV9 with TRBJ2-1; TRBD1 might be the D (7 bases). The CDR3 spans 17 residues. The V end was cut by 4 bases, the J end by 3 bases, with 20 bases between. Germline V gene data show CDR1 as SGDLS and CDR2 as YYNGEE.

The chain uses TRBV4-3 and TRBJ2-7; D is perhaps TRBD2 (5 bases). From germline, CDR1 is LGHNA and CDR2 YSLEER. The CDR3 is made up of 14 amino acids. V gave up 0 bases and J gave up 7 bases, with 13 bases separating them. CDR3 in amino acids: CASSQETFRGEQYF. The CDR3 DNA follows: TGCGCCAGCAGCCAAGAGACCTTCCGGGGTGAGCAGTACTTC.

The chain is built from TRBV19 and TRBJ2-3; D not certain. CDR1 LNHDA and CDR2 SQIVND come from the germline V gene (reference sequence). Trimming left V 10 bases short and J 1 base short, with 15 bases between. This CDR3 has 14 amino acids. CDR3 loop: CATRTEIGTDTQYF. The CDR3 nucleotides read TGTGCCACCCGGACGGAAATCGGCACAGATACGCAGTATTTT.

In nucleotides, the CDR3 is TGCGCCAGCTCGGATGGGGGGAATGGCTACACCTTC. As protein: CASSDGGNGYTF. The V call is TRBV5-1, the J call TRBJ1-2, with D possibly matching TRBD1 (5 bases). The V end was cut by 7 bases, the J end by 6 bases, with 13 bases between. Germline V gene lookup returns CDR1 SGHRS and CDR2 YFSETQ. The CDR3 covers 12 residues.

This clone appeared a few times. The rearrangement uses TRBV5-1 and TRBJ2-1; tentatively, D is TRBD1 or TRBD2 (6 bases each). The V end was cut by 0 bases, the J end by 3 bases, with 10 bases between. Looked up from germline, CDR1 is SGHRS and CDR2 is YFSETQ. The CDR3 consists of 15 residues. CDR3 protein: CASSLAEGGYNEQFF. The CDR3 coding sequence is TGCGCCAGCAGCTTGGCAGAGGGGGGCTACAATGAGCAGTTCTTC. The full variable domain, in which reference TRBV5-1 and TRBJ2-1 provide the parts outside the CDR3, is KAGVTQTPRYLIKTRGQQVTLSCSPISGHRSVSWYQQTPGQGLQFLFEYFSETQRNKGNFPGRFSGRQFSNSRSEMNVSTLELGDSALYLCASSLAEGGYNEQFFGPGTRLTVL.

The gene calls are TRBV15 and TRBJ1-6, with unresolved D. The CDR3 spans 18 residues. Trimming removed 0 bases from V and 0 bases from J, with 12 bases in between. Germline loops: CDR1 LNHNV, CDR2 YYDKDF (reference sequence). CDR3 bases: TGTGCCACCAGCAGAGATGTTGGGGAGAGCTCCTATAATTCACCCCTCCACTTT. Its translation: CATSRDVGESSYNSPLHF.

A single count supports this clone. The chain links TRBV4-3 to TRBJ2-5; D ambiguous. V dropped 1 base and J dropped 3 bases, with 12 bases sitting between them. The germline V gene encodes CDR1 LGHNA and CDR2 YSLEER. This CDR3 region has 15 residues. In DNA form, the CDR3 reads TGCGCCAGCAGCCAAGTTTTAGCCAGAGAAGAGACCCAGTACTTC. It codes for CASSQVLAREETQYF.

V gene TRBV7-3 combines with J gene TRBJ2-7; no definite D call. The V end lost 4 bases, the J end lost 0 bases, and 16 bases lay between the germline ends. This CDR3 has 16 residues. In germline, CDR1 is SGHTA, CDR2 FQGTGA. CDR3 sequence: CASSSLPTLSSYEQYF. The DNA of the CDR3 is TGTGCCAGCAGCTCACTCCCCACCCTGAGCTCCTACGAGCAGTACTTC.

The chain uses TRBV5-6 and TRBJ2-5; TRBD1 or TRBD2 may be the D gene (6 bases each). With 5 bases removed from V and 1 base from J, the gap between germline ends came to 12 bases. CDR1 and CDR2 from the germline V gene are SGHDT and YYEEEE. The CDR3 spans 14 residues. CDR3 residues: CASSVGGLQETQYF. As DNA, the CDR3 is TGTGCCAGCAGTGTCGGGGGCCTCCAAGAGACCCAGTACTTC.

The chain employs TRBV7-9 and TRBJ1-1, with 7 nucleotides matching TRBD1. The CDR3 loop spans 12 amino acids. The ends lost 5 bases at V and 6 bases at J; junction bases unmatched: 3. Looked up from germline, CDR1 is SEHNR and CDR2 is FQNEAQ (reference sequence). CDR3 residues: CASSQGGAEAFF. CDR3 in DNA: TGTGCCAGCAGCCAAGGGGGCGCTGAAGCTTTCTTT.

As DNA, the CDR3 is TGTGCCAGCAGCCTCCGTGGGGGAAATCAGCCCCAGCATTTT. This sequence encodes CASSLRGGNQPQHF. V usage is TRBV27 and J usage is TRBJ1-5; D may be TRBD1 (5 bases). The V end was cut by 6 bases, the J end by 4 bases, with 13 bases between. The CDR3 covers 14 residues. Germline lookup yields CDR1 MNHEY and CDR2 SMNVEV (reference sequence).

The CDR3 region is CASSPTGGTNYGYTF. The CDR3 region has the DNA TGCGCCAGCAGCCCTACGGGGGGGACCAACTATGGCTACACCTTC. V gene TRBV4-3 combines with J gene TRBJ1-2; tentative D call: TRBD1 (5 bases). CDR3 length: 15 residues. CDR1 LGHNA and CDR2 YSLEER come from the germline V gene. The germline V and J ends were trimmed by 4 bases and 2 bases, with 14 bases remaining between them.

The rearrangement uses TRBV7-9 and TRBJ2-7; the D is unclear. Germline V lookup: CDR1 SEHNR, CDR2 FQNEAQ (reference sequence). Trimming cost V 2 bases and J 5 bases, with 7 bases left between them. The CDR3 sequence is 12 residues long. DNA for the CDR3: TGTGCCAGCAGCTTATCAGTAAACGAGCAGTACTTC. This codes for CASSLSVNEQYF.

The CDR3 nucleotides read TGTGCCTGGAGTACAGGGACAGGGGGCCGCAATCAGCCCCAGCATTTT. Its protein product is CAWSTGTGGRNQPQHF. This chain connects TRBV30 to TRBJ1-5, with 12 bases that match TRBD1. V lost 2 bases and J lost 2; bases outside the gene matches: 4. Germline CDR1 is GTSNPN and CDR2 is SVGIG (reference sequence). The CDR3 spans 16 residues.

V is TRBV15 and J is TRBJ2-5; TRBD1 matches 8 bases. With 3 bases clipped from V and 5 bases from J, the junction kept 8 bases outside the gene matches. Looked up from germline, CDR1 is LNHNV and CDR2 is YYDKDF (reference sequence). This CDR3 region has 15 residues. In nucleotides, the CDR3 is TGTGCCACCAGCAGGGCGGACAGGGCGGGGGAGACCCAGTACTTC. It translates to CATSRADRAGETQYF.

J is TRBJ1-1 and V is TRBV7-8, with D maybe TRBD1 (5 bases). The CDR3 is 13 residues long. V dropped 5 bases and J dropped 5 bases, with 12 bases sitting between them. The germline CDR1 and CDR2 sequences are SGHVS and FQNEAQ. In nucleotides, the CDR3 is TGTGCCAGCAGCGTAAGGGGCAAGACTGAAGCTTTCTTT. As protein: CASSVRGKTEAFF.

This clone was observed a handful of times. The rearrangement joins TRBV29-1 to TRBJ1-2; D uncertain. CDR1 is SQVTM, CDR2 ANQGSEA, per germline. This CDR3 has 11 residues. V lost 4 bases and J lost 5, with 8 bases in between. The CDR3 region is CSVVEGYGYTF. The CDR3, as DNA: TGCAGCGTTGTGGAAGGGTATGGCTACACCTTC.

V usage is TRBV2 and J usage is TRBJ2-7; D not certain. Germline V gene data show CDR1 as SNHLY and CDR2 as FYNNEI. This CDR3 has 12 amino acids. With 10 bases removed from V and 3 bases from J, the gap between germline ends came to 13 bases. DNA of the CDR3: TGTGCCACGGACGGATTATTCTACGAGCAGTACTTC. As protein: CATDGLFYEQYF. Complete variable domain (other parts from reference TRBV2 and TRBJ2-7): EPEVTQTPSHQVTQMGQEVILRCVPISNHLYFYWYRQILGQKVEFLVSFYNNEISEKSEIFDDQFSVERPDGSNFTLKIRSTKLEDSAMYFCATDGLFYEQYFGPGTRLTVT.

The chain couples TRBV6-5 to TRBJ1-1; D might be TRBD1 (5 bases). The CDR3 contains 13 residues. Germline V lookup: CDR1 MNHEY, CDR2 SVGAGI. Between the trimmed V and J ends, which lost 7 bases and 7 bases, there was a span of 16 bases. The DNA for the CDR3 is TGTGCCAGCACGAGGGGAAGGGACTATGAAGCTTTCTTT. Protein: CASTRGRDYEAFF.

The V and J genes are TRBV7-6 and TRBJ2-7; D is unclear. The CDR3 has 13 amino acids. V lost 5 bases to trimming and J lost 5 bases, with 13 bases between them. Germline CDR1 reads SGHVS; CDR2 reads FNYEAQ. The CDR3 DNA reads TGTGCCAGCAGCACACGCGACGGTAACGAGCAGTACTTC. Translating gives CASSTRDGNEQYF.

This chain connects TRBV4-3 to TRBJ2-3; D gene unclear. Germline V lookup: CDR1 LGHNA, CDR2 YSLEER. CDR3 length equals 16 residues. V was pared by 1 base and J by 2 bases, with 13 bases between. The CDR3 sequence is CASSQVIGRNTDTQYF. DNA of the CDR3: TGCGCCAGCAGCCAAGTTATAGGACGGAACACAGATACGCAGTATTTT.

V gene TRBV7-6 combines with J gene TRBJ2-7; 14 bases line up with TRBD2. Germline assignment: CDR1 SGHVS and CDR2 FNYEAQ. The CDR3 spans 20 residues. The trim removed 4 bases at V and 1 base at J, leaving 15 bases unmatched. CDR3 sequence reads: CASSSPGTSGGAPISYEQYF. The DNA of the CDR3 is TGTGCCAGCAGCTCCCCAGGGACTAGCGGGGGCGCCCCTATATCCTACGAGCAGTACTTC. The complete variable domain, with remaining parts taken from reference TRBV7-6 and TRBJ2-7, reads GAGVSQSPRYKVTKRGQDVALRCDPISGHVSLYWYRQALGQGPEFLTYFNYEAQQDKSGLPNDRFSAERPEGSISTLTIQRTEQRDSAMYRCASSSPGTSGGAPISYEQYFGPGTRLTVT.